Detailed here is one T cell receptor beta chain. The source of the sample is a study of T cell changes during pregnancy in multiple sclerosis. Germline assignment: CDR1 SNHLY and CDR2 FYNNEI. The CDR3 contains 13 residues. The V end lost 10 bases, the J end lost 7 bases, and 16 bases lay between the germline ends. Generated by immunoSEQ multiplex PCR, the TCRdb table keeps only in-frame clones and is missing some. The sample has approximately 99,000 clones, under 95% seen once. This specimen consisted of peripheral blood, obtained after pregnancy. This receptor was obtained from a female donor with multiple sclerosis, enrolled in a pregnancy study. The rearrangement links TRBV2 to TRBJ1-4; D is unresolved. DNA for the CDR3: TGTGCCACCACGAGGCGAAGCACTGAAAAACTGTTTTTT. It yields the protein CATTRRSTEKLFF.